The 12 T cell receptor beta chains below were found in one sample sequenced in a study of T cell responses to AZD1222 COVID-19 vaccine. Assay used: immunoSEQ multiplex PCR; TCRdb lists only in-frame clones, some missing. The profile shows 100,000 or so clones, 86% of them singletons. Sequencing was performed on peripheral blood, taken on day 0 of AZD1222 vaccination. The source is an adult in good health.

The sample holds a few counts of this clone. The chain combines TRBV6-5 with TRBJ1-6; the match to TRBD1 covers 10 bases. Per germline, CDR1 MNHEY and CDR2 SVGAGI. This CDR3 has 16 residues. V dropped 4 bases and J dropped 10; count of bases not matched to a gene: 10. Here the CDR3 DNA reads TGTGCCAGCAGTTTTTCGACAGGGGGCATCGGGTCACCCCTCCACTTT. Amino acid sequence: CASSFSTGGIGSPLHF.

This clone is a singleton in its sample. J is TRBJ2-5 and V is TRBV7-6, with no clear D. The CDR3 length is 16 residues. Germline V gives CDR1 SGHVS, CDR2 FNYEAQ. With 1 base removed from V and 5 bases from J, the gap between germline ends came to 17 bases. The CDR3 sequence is CASSLGPGAAGETQYF. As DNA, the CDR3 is TGTGCCAGCAGCTTAGGACCGGGTGCGGCTGGGGAGACCCAGTACTTC. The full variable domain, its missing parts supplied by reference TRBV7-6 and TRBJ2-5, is GAGVSQSPRYKVTKRGQDVALRCDPISGHVSLYWYRQALGQGPEFLTYFNYEAQQDKSGLPNDRFSAERPEGSISTLTIQRTEQRDSAMYRCASSLGPGAAGETQYFGPGTRLLVL.

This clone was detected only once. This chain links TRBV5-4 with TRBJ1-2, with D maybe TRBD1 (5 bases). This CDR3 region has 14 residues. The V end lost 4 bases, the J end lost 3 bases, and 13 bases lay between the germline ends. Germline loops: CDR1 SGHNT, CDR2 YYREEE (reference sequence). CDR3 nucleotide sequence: TGTGCCAGCAGCAGGGGCGCAGGCGACTATGGCTACACCTTC. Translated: CASSRGAGDYGYTF.

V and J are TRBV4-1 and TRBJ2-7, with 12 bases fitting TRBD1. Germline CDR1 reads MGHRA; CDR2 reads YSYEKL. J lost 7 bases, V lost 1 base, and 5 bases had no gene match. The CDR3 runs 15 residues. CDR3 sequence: CASSQGGQGAGEQYF. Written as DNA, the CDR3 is TGCGCCAGCAGCCAAGGGGGACAGGGGGCTGGGGAGCAGTACTTC.

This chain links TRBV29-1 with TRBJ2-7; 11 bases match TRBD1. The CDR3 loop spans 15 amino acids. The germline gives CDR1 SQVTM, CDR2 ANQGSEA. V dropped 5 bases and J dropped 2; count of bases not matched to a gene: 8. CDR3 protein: CSVRTGGQGTYEQYF. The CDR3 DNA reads TGCAGCGTTAGGACAGGGGGCCAGGGAACCTACGAGCAGTACTTC.

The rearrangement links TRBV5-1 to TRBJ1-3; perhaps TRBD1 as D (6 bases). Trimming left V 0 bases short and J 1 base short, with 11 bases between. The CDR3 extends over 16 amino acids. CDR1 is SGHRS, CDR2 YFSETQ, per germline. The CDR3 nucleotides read TGCGCCAGCAGCTTGGGTTACAGGGCTTCTGGAAACACCATATATTTT. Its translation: CASSLGYRASGNTIYF.

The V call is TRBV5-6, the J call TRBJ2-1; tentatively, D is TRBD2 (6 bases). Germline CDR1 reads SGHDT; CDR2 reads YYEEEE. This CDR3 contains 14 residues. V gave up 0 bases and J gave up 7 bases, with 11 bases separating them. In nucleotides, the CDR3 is TGTGCCAGCAGCTTGGAGCGGACTACGAATGAGCAGTTCTTC. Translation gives CASSLERTTNEQFF.

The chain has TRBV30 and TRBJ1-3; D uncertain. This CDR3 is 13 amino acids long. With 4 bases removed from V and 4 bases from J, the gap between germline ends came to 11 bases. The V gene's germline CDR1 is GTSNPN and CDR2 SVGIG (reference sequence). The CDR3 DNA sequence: TGTGCCTGGAATGGGGTAACCGGAAACACCATATATTTT. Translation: CAWNGVTGNTIYF.

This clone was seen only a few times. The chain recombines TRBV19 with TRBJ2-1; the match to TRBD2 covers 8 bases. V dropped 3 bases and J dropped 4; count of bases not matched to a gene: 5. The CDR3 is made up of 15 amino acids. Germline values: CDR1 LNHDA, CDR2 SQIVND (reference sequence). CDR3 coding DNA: TGTGCCAGTAGTATTTTGACTAGCGAGTACAATGAGCAGTTCTTC. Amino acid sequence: CASSILTSEYNEQFF.

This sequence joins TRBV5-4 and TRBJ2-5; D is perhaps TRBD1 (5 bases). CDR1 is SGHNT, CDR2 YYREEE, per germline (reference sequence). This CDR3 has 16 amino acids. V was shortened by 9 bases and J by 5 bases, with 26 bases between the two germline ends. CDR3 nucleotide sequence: TGTGCCACCTCCCCTTTGGGGCTGCCCACCGGGGAGACCCAGTACTTC. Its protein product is CATSPLGLPTGETQYF.

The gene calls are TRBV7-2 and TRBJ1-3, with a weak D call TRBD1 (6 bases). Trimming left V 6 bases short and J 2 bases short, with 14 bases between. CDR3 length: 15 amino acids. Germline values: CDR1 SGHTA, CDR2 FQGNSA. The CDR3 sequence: CASSYQGTTGNTIYF. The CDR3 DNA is TGTGCCAGCAGTTACCAGGGGACGACTGGAAACACCATATATTTT.

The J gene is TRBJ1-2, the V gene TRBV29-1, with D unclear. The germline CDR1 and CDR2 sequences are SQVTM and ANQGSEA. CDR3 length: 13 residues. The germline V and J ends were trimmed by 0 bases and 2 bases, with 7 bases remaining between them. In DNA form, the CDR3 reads TGCAGCGTTGAAGATTTGTGGAACTATGGCTACACCTTC. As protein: CSVEDLWNYGYTF.